The 21 T cell receptor beta chains below were found in one sample sequenced in a study of cytomegalovirus exposure and HLA in healthy donors. The primer mix had 60 Vbeta and 13 Jbeta primers. Assay: immunoSEQ multiplex PCR; the TCRdb copy retains only in-frame clones and omits some. The sample includes over 100,000 clones, about two thirds seen only once; the top ten take roughly 5.9%. Sequences were obtained from PBMCs. These receptors were obtained from a woman aged 70-85 years in good health and CMV-seropositive.

This clone turned up a few times. The rearrangement links TRBV29-1 to TRBJ1-6, with 8 bases that match TRBD1. Germline V gene sequence: CDR1 SQVTM, CDR2 ANQGSEA. Trimming cost V 6 bases and J 8 bases; bases outside gene matches: 3. This CDR3 spans 12 amino acids. In DNA, the CDR3 is TGCAGCGTGCAGGGGGCAGATTCACCCCTCCACTTT. Its translation: CSVQGADSPLHF.

CDR3 in DNA: TGTGCCAGCAGCGTGGGCAGGACCTACGAGCAGTACTTC. It encodes CASSVGRTYEQYF. The chain employs TRBV9 and TRBJ2-7; D is unresolved. Germline values: CDR1 SGDLS, CDR2 YYNGEE. The CDR3 loop spans 13 amino acids. Trimming left V 2 bases short and J 2 bases short, with 8 bases between.

The chain joins TRBV12-5 to TRBJ2-1; D is possibly TRBD2 (6 bases). This CDR3 region has 14 residues. Germline V gene sequence: CDR1 LGHNT, CDR2 FRNRAP. V lost 8 bases, J lost 8 bases, and 19 bases lay in between. In DNA form, the CDR3 reads TGTGCTAGTACGCCCACGCGGGGCCTCCATGAGCAGTTCTTC. It specifies CASTPTRGLHEQFF.

The V call is TRBV7-2, the J call TRBJ2-7; the D gene is possibly TRBD1 (6 bases). Germline V gene lookup returns CDR1 SGHTA and CDR2 FQGNSA. This CDR3 region has 14 residues. V gave up 5 bases and J gave up 3 bases, with 14 bases separating them. The CDR3: CASSLSDSLYEQYF. The CDR3 DNA is TGTGCCAGCAGCCTCTCGGACAGCCTCTACGAGCAGTACTTC.

This sequence joins TRBV4-2 and TRBJ2-1; the match to TRBD2 covers 9 bases. J was trimmed by 4 bases and V by 0 bases; bases with no gene match: 7. Per the germline V gene, CDR1 is LGHNA and CDR2 is YNFKEQ. The CDR3 runs 17 residues. The CDR3 here is CASSQDLPAGGYNEQFF. CDR3 bases: TGTGCCAGCAGCCAAGATCTTCCAGCGGGGGGATACAATGAGCAGTTCTTC.

The sample holds a few counts of this clone. The chain couples TRBV18 to TRBJ1-1; 8 bases line up with TRBD1. With V trimmed by 5 bases and J by 4 bases, 3 bases remained unmatched. The germline V gene has CDR1 KGHSH and CDR2 LQKENI. This CDR3 spans 13 amino acids. CDR3 sequence (DNA): TGTGCCAGCTCAACAGGACAGGGCACTGAAGCTTTCTTT. Its protein product is CASSTGQGTEAFF.

The chain recombines TRBV2 with TRBJ2-5; TRBD2 agrees at 8 bases. Germline V CDR1 and CDR2: SNHLY, FYNNEI. The V gene end was trimmed by 3 bases and the J gene end by 2 bases; junction bases not matched to a gene: 5. The CDR3 spans 15 residues. The CDR3 region is CASSDQAGVQETQYF. The CDR3 nucleotides are TGTGCCAGCAGTGACCAAGCGGGGGTACAAGAGACCCAGTACTTC.

This clone came up once. This chain links TRBV6-6 with TRBJ2-7; 9 bases align to TRBD1. Germline loops: CDR1 MNHNY, CDR2 SVGAGI (reference sequence). The CDR3 is made up of 14 amino acids. The V and J ends lost 7 bases and 5 bases, in that order; junction bases with no gene match: 9. CDR3 residues: CASKRTGDVNEQYF. CDR3 coding DNA: TGTGCCAGCAAAAGGACAGGGGACGTCAACGAGCAGTACTTC.

A single count supports this clone. This chain links TRBV7-2 with TRBJ1-1; 7 positions agree with TRBD1. V dropped 5 bases and J dropped 4; count of bases not matched to a gene: 7. Germline CDR1 and CDR2: SGHTA and FQGNSA. CDR3 length equals 14 residues. The CDR3 here is CASSKGQRATEAFF. Here the CDR3 DNA reads TGTGCCAGCAGCAAGGGACAGCGGGCCACTGAAGCTTTCTTT.

The rearrangement uses TRBV4-3 and TRBJ1-3; D call uncertain. Germline V gene sequence: CDR1 LGHNA, CDR2 YSLEER. V gave up 0 bases and J gave up 0 bases, with 12 bases separating them. CDR3 length equals 17 residues. The CDR3 loop reads CASSQDSQAHSGNTIYF. The DNA of the CDR3 is TGCGCCAGCAGCCAAGACTCTCAGGCTCACTCTGGAAACACCATATATTTT.

A few counts support this clone. The V call is TRBV18, the J call TRBJ2-6, with D maybe TRBD1 (6 bases). The CDR3 length is 19 residues. The ends were cut back, 4 bases at V and 1 base at J, with 20 bases in the middle. Germline V gene lookup returns CDR1 KGHSH and CDR2 LQKENI. The CDR3 here is CASSLRIIEGDSGANVLTF. The CDR3 region has the DNA TGTGCCAGCTCACTCCGAATTATCGAGGGGGATTCTGGGGCCAACGTCCTGACTTTC. Full variable domain (outside the CDR3, taken from reference TRBV18 and TRBJ2-6): NAGVMQNPRHLVRRRGQEARLRCSPMKGHSHVYWYRQLPEEGLKFMVYLQKENIIDESGMPKERFSAEFPKEGPSILRIQQVVRGDSAAYFCASSLRIIEGDSGANVLTFGAGSRLTVL.

This sequence joins TRBV30 and TRBJ1-6; maybe TRBD1 (6 bases). The V gene lost 3 bases and the J gene lost 10 bases, with 13 bases spanning the gap. Per germline, CDR1 GTSNPN and CDR2 SVGIG (reference sequence). This CDR3 has 13 residues. The DNA of the CDR3 is TGTGCCTGGAGCTCACAGGGAAGCTCACCCCTCCACTTT. Encoded protein: CAWSSQGSSPLHF.

CDR3 sequence (DNA): TGTGCCAGCAGTCCTGGGATCGGGGGTCAGCCCCAGCATTTT. Translated: CASSPGIGGQPQHF. The chain combines TRBV27 with TRBJ1-5; perhaps TRBD1 as D (5 bases). In germline, CDR1 is MNHEY, CDR2 SMNVEV (reference sequence). V was trimmed by 5 bases and J by 6 bases, leaving 14 bases between them. The CDR3 length is 14 residues.

There are a few counts of this clone. The chain joins TRBV27 to TRBJ1-1, with D tentatively TRBD1 (6 bases). The CDR3 runs to 16 residues. With 5 bases removed from V and 0 bases from J, the gap between germline ends came to 16 bases. Looked up from germline, CDR1 is MNHEY and CDR2 is SMNVEV (reference sequence). The CDR3 DNA is TGTGCCAGCAGTCGGAACCGGGCAGGGGTGAACACTGAAGCTTTCTTT. It codes for CASSRNRAGVNTEAFF.

By sample fraction, this clone is medium-sized. The chain employs TRBV7-9 and TRBJ2-2, with unresolved D. The CDR3 extends over 16 amino acids. Germline values: CDR1 SEHNR, CDR2 FQNEAQ (reference sequence). V lost 2 bases, J lost 6 bases, and 16 bases lay in between. The CDR3 region is CASSLSSLSVAGELFF. Written as DNA, the CDR3 is TGTGCCAGCAGCTTAAGTTCCCTGTCGGTGGCCGGGGAGCTGTTTTTT.

CDR3 amino acids: CASSPDAGGTDTQYF. CDR3 coding DNA: TGTGCCAGCAGCCCAGATGCGGGGGGCACAGATACGCAGTATTTT. This sequence joins TRBV7-2 and TRBJ2-3; 7 bases match TRBD2. V lost 5 bases to trimming and J lost 1 base; unmatched junction nucleotides: 6. The CDR3 has 15 amino acids. Germline V gene data show CDR1 as SGHTA and CDR2 as FQGNSA.

The chain couples TRBV5-4 to TRBJ2-2, with 9 bases matching TRBD1. Germline V CDR1 and CDR2: SGHNT, YYREEE (reference sequence). This CDR3 has 15 residues. V lost 3 bases, J lost 5 bases, and 5 bases stayed unmatched. The CDR3 DNA is TGTGCCAGCAGCTCCACGGACAGGGGAACCGGGGAGCTGTTTTTT. Translating gives CASSSTDRGTGELFF.

J is TRBJ1-1 and V is TRBV30, with D possibly matching TRBD1 (6 bases). CDR1 is GTSNPN, CDR2 SVGIG, per germline (reference sequence). This CDR3 contains 13 residues. Between the trimmed V and J ends, which lost 3 bases and 6 bases, there was a span of 14 bases. DNA of the CDR3: TGTGCCTGGAGGGGACAACCGGCCGCTGAAGCTTTCTTT. Translated, it gives CAWRGQPAAEAFF. The full variable domain, with the rest looked up from reference TRBV30 and TRBJ1-1, is SQTIHQWPATLVQPVGSPLSLECTVEGTSNPNLYWYRQAAGRGLQLLFYSVGIGQISSEVPQNLSASRPQDRQFILSSKKLLLSDSGFYLCAWRGQPAAEAFFGQGTRLTVV.

The rearrangement links TRBV20-1 to TRBJ1-1, with no clear D. V lost 6 bases and J 8 bases, leaving 10 bases between the germline ends. Per the germline V gene, CDR1 is DFQATT and CDR2 is SNEGSKA (reference sequence). The CDR3 has 10 amino acids. CDR3 sequence (DNA): TGCAGTGCGGAGGATGAAGAAGCTTTCTTT. Translated: CSAEDEEAFF.

In this sample, this clone turned up once. This rearrangement joins TRBV5-4 to TRBJ2-5, with 9 bases identical to TRBD2. Germline CDR1 and CDR2: SGHNT and YYREEE (reference sequence). V dropped 4 bases and J dropped 4; count of bases not matched to a gene: 5. The CDR3 is 14 residues long. CDR3 in DNA: TGTGCCAGCAGCCTGGGACTAGCAGGAGAGACCCAGTACTTC. This gives the protein CASSLGLAGETQYF. Full variable domain (outside the CDR3, taken from reference TRBV5-4 and TRBJ2-5): ETGVTQSPTHLIKTRGQQVTLRCSSQSGHNTVSWYQQALGQGPQFIFQYYREEENGRGNFPPRFSGLQFPNYSSELNVNALELDDSALYLCASSLGLAGETQYFGPGTRLLVL.

V usage is TRBV11-3 and J usage is TRBJ1-1, with a possible D match to TRBD1 (6 bases). V lost 6 bases and J 1 base, leaving 12 bases between the germline ends. Germline V CDR1 and CDR2: SGHNT, YENEEA. The CDR3 is made up of 14 amino acids. CDR3 loop: CASSPRGANTEAFF. For the CDR3, the DNA is TGTGCCAGCAGTCCCAGGGGCGCGAACACTGAAGCTTTCTTT.